This T cell receptor beta chain derives from a study of blood T cell repertoires in COVID-19. At the level of the study: Donors in the United States, Italy and Spain gave samples during acute or convalescent COVID-19.

Measured with immunoSEQ multiplex PCR; TCRdb has only the in-frame clones, and not every one. This sample carries 230,000 or so clones, around 83% of them seen once, and the ten largest clones take roughly 9.4%. This CDR3 spans 16 amino acids. CDR1 is KGHDR and CDR2 is SFDVKD in the germline V gene. J gave up 4 bases and V 4 bases, and 4 bases lay outside the gene matches. The TCR was taken from a man in his forties with active or convalescent COVID-19. J is TRBJ2-1 and V is TRBV24-1, with TRBD2 matching over 12 bases. The sample comprised peripheral blood. The DNA for the CDR3 is TGTGCCACCAGTGACCAGACTAGCGGGAGTTACAATGAGCAGTTCTTC. Amino acid sequence: CATSDQTSGSYNEQFF.